This T cell receptor (beta chain) was obtained from a study of identical twins (dated by TCRdb to the mid-2010s). Describing the broader study: The study deep-sequenced TCR alpha and beta repertoires from monozygotic twins, unrelated adults of various ages and cord blood to test whether fetal clonotypes persist. Replicate twin experiments were performed at different times using different library preparation protocols to rule out contamination. The research as a whole found: Excess twin sharing in beta out-of-frame sequences was weaker because fewer shared sequences lowered the signal-to-noise ratio. Invariant T cells such as MAIT and iNKT could partly confound zero-insertion analyses, though diverse VJ usage argued against this for most clonotypes. Compared with coincidental sharing between unrelated individuals, out-of-frame TCR alpha sequences shared between twins showed an excess of sequences with low generation probability. In monozygotic twins, recombination models systematically underestimated out-of-frame TCR alpha sharing, but the models matched the sharing seen between unrelated individuals. Abundant cord blood beta clonotypes carried fewer insertions; young adult naive repertoires showed a weaker similar trend, while memory repertoires showed none. Because the same donors could not be followed over many years, the conclusions relied on cross-sectional statistical analysis.

The CDR3 starts with the cysteine, ends with the phenylalanine, and has 14 residues. The read is trimmed to its CDR3 DNA, 42 bases read in frame from base 1. V loses 6 bases, J loses 6 bases, and the germline ends lie 17 bases apart. Library preparation used 5' RACE. Sequenced on an Illumina HiSeq 2000. A universal primer binding site was added through template switching, and the final cDNA carried a unique molecular identifier so that TCR cDNA molecules could be counted accurately. First-strand cDNA for TCR alpha and beta chains was synthesized from specific primers in the conserved constant-segment region. To control for contamination, every cDNA library was double barcoded, receiving both a SMART-Mk sample barcode and Illumina barcodes. TruSeq adapter sequences, together with Illumina sample barcodes, were added in two successive PCR steps. Sequencing of the TCR alpha and beta cDNA libraries was done on the Illumina HiSeq platform using custom primers. On the study's bioinformatics: Unique molecular identifiers were extracted from raw reads with MiGEC, and CDR3 positions were determined with MiXCR. For each individual, recombination models were inferred using an EM algorithm with the repgenHMM and IGoR tools. The tcR package in R was used for shared clonotype analysis, with sharing normalized by the product of cloneset sizes. Out-of-frame nonproductive sequences were analyzed to study raw recombination free of thymic and clonal selection effects. TCRdb trimmed the raw reads at Q25, called clones with MiXCR and kept productive beta chains. Rows are unified per CDR3 protein, each entry keeping the most common DNA and genes. The V and J calls and clone size come from TCRdb's table, not from the authors' own analysis. Present in this sample are 700,000 or so distinct CDR3 sequences, 8.5% to 9% of which were seen just once. 0.75% to 1% of the sample rests with the top ten.

All donors were healthy Caucasians. The twin cohort comprised three pairs of female monozygotic twins, all aged roughly 18 to 30 years. The RNA used for TCR libraries was isolated from peripheral blood mononuclear cells. Concerning this clonotype: The antigen this receptor binds is unknown. No per-base quality is available; no much larger clone lies one base away.

The sample was also linked to a second study, of yellow fever vaccine responses in identical twins. Reported in the second study: The T cell response to vaccination in identical twins was reported by the authors to appear partly convergent and partly personalized. In the study, vaccine-responding T cell clones were precisely tracked in identical twins.

The chain is encoded by TRBV12-3 or TRBV12-4 joined to TRBJ1-2; possibly the D gene is TRBD1, per 5 matching bases. This TCR was sampled from a woman between 18 and 30 years old in good health. Sequencing input: PBMCs. CDR3 region: CASRPTGGRNGYTF. The sequence in DNA is TGTGCCAGCAGACCGACCGGGGGAAGGAATGGCTACACCTTC.